What follows are 32 T cell receptor beta chains derived from one specimen sequenced in a study of cytomegalovirus exposure and HLA in healthy donors. A multiplex PCR was run with 60 Vbeta primers and 13 Jbeta primers. The repertoire was sequenced with immunoSEQ multiplex PCR; TCRdb's copy has only in-frame clones and lacks some. This sample carries over 150,000 clones, around 82% of them seen once, and the ten largest clones take less than 3%. What was sequenced was PBMCs. These TCRs come from a woman aged 25 to 39 in good health and CMV-seronegative.

V is TRBV7-9 and J is TRBJ2-7, with 10 bases matching TRBD1. The CDR3 runs to 13 residues. Per germline, CDR1 SEHNR and CDR2 FQNEAQ (reference sequence). V was clipped by 1 base and J by 12 bases; unmatched bases: 6. CDR3 in amino acids: CASSLGRDRGTYF. The CDR3 nucleotides are TGTGCCAGCAGCTTAGGCCGGGACAGGGGTACGTACTTC.

As for this clone: Other DNA sequences of this sample code for an identical CDR3. The J gene is TRBJ1-6, the V gene TRBV30; no reliable D call. The V gene's germline CDR1 is GTSNPN and CDR2 SVGIG (reference sequence). The CDR3 spans 14 residues. Deletions cut 0 bases from V and 6 bases from J, with 9 bases between. CDR3 region: CAWSVAGFNSPLHF. The CDR3 bases are TGTGCCTGGAGTGTCGCAGGCTTTAATTCACCCCTCCACTTT.

This clone appeared a few times. This rearrangement joins TRBV28 to TRBJ1-1, with 7 bases aligning to TRBD1. V lost 8 bases and J lost 4; bases outside the gene matches: 7. The CDR3 sequence is 13 residues long. From germline, CDR1 is MDHEN and CDR2 SYDVKM. The CDR3 spells CASLQGWGTEAFF. CDR3 nucleotides: TGTGCCAGCCTACAGGGGTGGGGCACTGAAGCTTTCTTT.

This clone was seen a handful of times. The chain joins TRBV19 to TRBJ2-3; TRBD2 matches 13 bases. Germline CDR1 reads LNHDA; CDR2 reads SQIVND (reference sequence). This CDR3 is built from 19 residues. The junction had 9 bases not matched to a gene; V was cut back by 3 bases and J by 0 bases. The CDR3 nucleotides are TGTGCCAGTAGTATCGCCGGGACTAGCGGGATCTTTAGCACAGATACGCAGTATTTT. Its protein product is CASSIAGTSGIFSTDTQYF.

The genes are TRBV19 and TRBJ1-3; a weak D match, TRBD1 (5 bases). This CDR3 region has 15 residues. Germline V lookup: CDR1 LNHDA, CDR2 SQIVND (reference sequence). V was pared by 7 bases and J by 4 bases, with 17 bases between. The CDR3 sequence: CASTAGGGPGNTIYF. CDR3 bases: TGTGCCAGTACCGCCGGGGGGGGTCCCGGAAACACCATATATTTT.

The chain links TRBV4-1 to TRBJ2-1; D might be TRBD2 (5 bases). Germline CDR1 and CDR2: MGHRA and YSYEKL. The V end lost 0 bases, the J end lost 11 bases, and 14 bases lay between the germline ends. The CDR3 covers 14 residues. The CDR3 region is CASSQEEGGEQQFF. The CDR3 DNA sequence: TGCGCCAGCAGCCAAGAAGAAGGAGGAGAACAGCAGTTCTTC.

In its sample, this clone was seen a few times. V usage is TRBV11-2 and J usage is TRBJ2-7; TRBD1 might be the D (5 bases). The CDR3 contains 13 residues. Looked up from germline, CDR1 is SGHAT and CDR2 is FQNNGV. Trimming cost V 3 bases and J 9 bases, with 15 bases left between them. The CDR3 region has the DNA TGTGCCAGCAGCTTCATCGAAACTCAGGGGCAGTACTTC. Protein product: CASSFIETQGQYF. The full variable domain, in which reference TRBV11-2 and TRBJ2-7 provide the parts outside the CDR3, is EAGVAQSPRYKIIEKRQSVAFWCNPISGHATLYWYQQILGQGPKLLIQFQNNGVVDDSQLPKDRFSAERLKGVDSTLKIQPAKLEDSAVYLCASSFIETQGQYFGPGTRLTVT.

The gene calls are TRBV10-3 and TRBJ1-2, with 11 bases matching TRBD1. Germline assignment: CDR1 ENHRY and CDR2 SYGVKD. V dropped 7 bases and J dropped 3; count of bases not matched to a gene: 4. The CDR3 has 14 residues. CDR3 region: CAITDRGRHYGYTF. CDR3 nucleotide sequence: TGTGCCATCACGGACAGGGGGCGCCACTATGGCTACACCTTC.

V and J are TRBV6-5 and TRBJ2-1; a weak D match, TRBD2 (6 bases). Germline CDR1 and CDR2: MNHEY and SVGAGI. The CDR3 totals 15 residues. The ends were cut back, 6 bases at V and 6 bases at J, with 18 bases in the middle. CDR3 loop: CASSSRTTTGNEQFF. For the CDR3, the DNA is TGTGCCAGCAGCTCCCGGACTACGACTGGCAATGAGCAGTTCTTC.

The chain recombines TRBV6-5 with TRBJ2-7, with D unresolved. Germline loops: CDR1 MNHEY, CDR2 SVGAGI. V was shortened by 4 bases and J by 7 bases, with 11 bases between the two germline ends. This CDR3 has 12 residues. CDR3 sequence: CASSFPPQEQYF. CDR3 DNA: TGTGCCAGCAGTTTCCCTCCCCAGGAGCAGTACTTC.

This chain links TRBV7-2 with TRBJ2-1; TRBD2 matches 12 bases. The CDR3 is made up of 18 amino acids. Trimming took 1 base from V and 7 from J; bases not matched to a gene: 11. Germline V lookup: CDR1 SGHTA, CDR2 FQGNSA. CDR3 region: CASSLELSWLAGGNEQFF. CDR3 coding DNA: TGTGCCAGCAGCTTAGAATTATCTTGGCTAGCGGGAGGGAATGAGCAGTTCTTC.

This clone has a handful of counts. The chain uses TRBV5-1 and TRBJ2-1; TRBD1 matches 8 bases. The CDR3 is made up of 16 amino acids. Germline CDR1 is SGHRS and CDR2 is YFSETQ. The ends lost 4 bases at V and 0 bases at J; junction bases unmatched: 6. The CDR3 nucleotides read TGCGCCAGCAGCCCAGGACAGGGACGCTCCTACAATGAGCAGTTCTTC. This gives the protein CASSPGQGRSYNEQFF.

About this clone: Additional DNA sequences in this sample encode the identical CDR3. The chain links TRBV29-1 to TRBJ1-5; TRBD1 might be the D (5 bases). V was trimmed by 6 bases and J by 2 bases, leaving 11 bases between them. The CDR3 extends over 13 amino acids. The germline V gene has CDR1 SQVTM and CDR2 ANQGSEA. The CDR3 DNA follows: TGCAGCGTGGATACGGGGGGCAATCAGCCCCAGCATTTT. This codes for CSVDTGGNQPQHF.

This chain uses TRBV28 with TRBJ1-4, with D possibly matching TRBD1 (6 bases). The CDR3 is 16 residues long. Germline V CDR1 and CDR2: MDHEN, SYDVKM. Trimming took off 5 bases at V and 5 bases at J, with 18 bases between the two ends. The chain's CDR3 is CASSTHTGLPNEKLFF. The DNA of the CDR3 is TGTGCCAGCAGTACTCATACAGGGCTCCCCAATGAAAAACTGTTTTTT.

Comments on this clone: One end of the junction is discordant with germline, which a read error may explain. The chain carries TRBV27 and TRBJ1-2, with D maybe TRBD1 (5 bases). The CDR3 extends over 11 amino acids. Germline lookup yields CDR1 MNHEY and CDR2 SMNVEV (reference sequence). The CDR3 sequence is CASSAGYGYPF. CDR3 nucleotides: TGTGCCAGCAGCGCAGGGTATGGCTACCCCTTC.

The gene calls are TRBV5-1 and TRBJ1-1; D gene ambiguous. Germline CDR1 reads SGHRS; CDR2 reads YFSETQ. This CDR3 contains 13 residues. V was clipped by 4 bases and J by 6 bases, with 13 bases between them. Written as DNA, the CDR3 is TGCGCCAGCAGCCCGCCCGGGATATCTGAAGCTTTCTTT. Translated: CASSPPGISEAFF. Based on the CDR3 plus reference TRBV5-1 and TRBJ1-1, the full variable domain is KAGVTQTPRYLIKTRGQQVTLSCSPISGHRSVSWYQQTPGQGLQFLFEYFSETQRNKGNFPGRFSGRQFSNSRSEMNVSTLELGDSALYLCASSPPGISEAFFGQGTRLTVV.

This chain links TRBV10-3 with TRBJ1-1; 7 nucleotides match TRBD1. There are 12 residues in the CDR3. Germline CDR1 ENHRY, CDR2 SYGVKD. V was pared by 6 bases and J by 8 bases, with 6 bases of the junction left unmatched. The CDR3 sequence is CAIREGQREAFF. Written as DNA, the CDR3 is TGTGCCATCAGAGAGGGACAGCGAGAAGCTTTCTTT.

This clone was seen once. V gene TRBV6-1 combines with J gene TRBJ1-1; 7 nucleotides align to TRBD1. The trim removed 5 bases at V and 3 bases at J, leaving 9 bases unmatched. The CDR3 totals 15 residues. CDR1 and CDR2 (germline): MNHNS, SASEGT. The CDR3 coding sequence is TGTGCCAGCAGTCCCCTGGGGGGACAGTACACTGAAGCTTTCTTT. Its translation: CASSPLGGQYTEAFF.

This clone appeared a few times. The V and J genes are TRBV5-6 and TRBJ1-1; D perhaps matches TRBD1 (5 bases). Per the germline V gene, CDR1 is SGHDT and CDR2 is YYEEEE. Deletions cut 2 bases from V and 5 bases from J, with 13 bases between. This CDR3 region has 14 residues. The CDR3 loop reads CASSFGLGETEAFF. As DNA, the CDR3 is TGTGCCAGCAGCTTCGGGCTAGGGGAAACTGAAGCTTTCTTT.

This chain connects TRBV6-5 to TRBJ1-1; 8 positions agree with TRBD1. The CDR3 is made up of 15 amino acids. From germline, CDR1 is MNHEY and CDR2 SVGAGI. Unmatched junction bases numbered 9, after V lost 2 bases and J lost 7 bases. CDR3 region: CASSYQGALSDEAFF. As DNA, the CDR3 is TGTGCCAGCAGTTACCAGGGGGCCTTGAGTGATGAAGCTTTCTTT.

This chain connects TRBV7-3 to TRBJ2-3; TRBD2 might be the D (6 bases). Germline assignment: CDR1 SGHTA and CDR2 FQGTGA. The CDR3 contains 14 residues. The V end lost 8 bases, the J end lost 6 bases, and 18 bases lay between the germline ends. The CDR3 DNA follows: TGTGCCAGCTCCGGGACTCCCCTTTCCGATACGCAGTATTTT. This translates into CASSGTPLSDTQYF.

The chain couples TRBV27 to TRBJ1-6; D perhaps matches TRBD1 (5 bases). CDR3 length: 13 residues. Trimming took off 4 bases at V and 10 bases at J, with 11 bases between the two ends. CDR1 is MNHEY and CDR2 is SMNVEV in the germline V gene (reference sequence). This CDR3 reads CASSSGGLSPLHF. For the CDR3, the DNA is TGTGCCAGCAGTTCGGGGGGTCTGTCACCCCTCCACTTT.

V gene TRBV5-8 combines with J gene TRBJ1-2; D might be TRBD1 (6 bases). V lost 0 bases and J 8 bases, leaving 23 bases between the germline ends. The CDR3 has 17 amino acids. Germline loops: CDR1 SGHTS, CDR2 YDEGEE. The CDR3 bases are TGTGCCAGCAGCTTGGGTGGGACATTTCCATCGACGGGAGGCTACACCTTC. This sequence encodes CASSLGGTFPSTGGYTF.

The V and J genes are TRBV6-5 and TRBJ1-2, with TRBD1 as a possible D gene (5 bases). The length of the CDR3 is 16 residues. V was cut by 4 bases and J by 4 bases, with 19 bases left in between. Germline values: CDR1 MNHEY, CDR2 SVGAGI. The CDR3 nucleotides are TGTGCCAGCAGTTCTACCCTACGGGGGACGGGCTATGGCTACACCTTC. It specifies CASSSTLRGTGYGYTF.

This rearrangement joins TRBV6-4 to TRBJ2-2, with 8 nucleotides matching TRBD1. The CDR3 contains 14 residues. CDR1 and CDR2 (germline): MRHNA, SNTAGT. Losses at the gene ends were 4 bases for V and 5 bases for J; bases not matched to a gene: 3. CDR3 sequence reads: CASSGTGNTGELFF. CDR3 bases: TGTGCCAGCAGTGGGACAGGGAATACCGGGGAGCTGTTTTTT.

This clone appeared once. This chain joins TRBV4-1 and TRBJ1-2; no clear D gene. V lost 0 bases and J lost 8, with 19 bases in between. CDR3 size: 16 residues. Per the germline V gene, CDR1 is MGHRA and CDR2 is YSYEKL. CDR3 residues: CASSQDAFWQEKGYTF. The CDR3 DNA reads TGCGCCAGCAGCCAAGATGCATTCTGGCAGGAAAAAGGCTACACCTTC.

The chain combines TRBV6-1 with TRBJ2-1; 10 nucleotides agree with TRBD1. Germline V CDR1 and CDR2: MNHNS, SASEGT. This CDR3 contains 15 residues. The J segment lost 1 base and the V segment lost 5 bases, leaving 2 bases of the junction unmatched. CDR3 nucleotides: TGTGCCAGCAGTAGGGACAGGGGATCCTACAATGAGCAGTTCTTC. This encodes CASSRDRGSYNEQFF.

This sequence joins TRBV29-1 and TRBJ2-2, with 10 bases fitting TRBD1. There are 13 residues in the CDR3. Per the germline V gene, CDR1 is SQVTM and CDR2 is ANQGSEA. Trimming removed 6 bases from V and 6 bases from J; junction bases left unmatched: 4. CDR3 region: CSVRTGGAGELFF. DNA for the CDR3: TGCAGCGTGCGGACAGGGGGGGCCGGGGAGCTGTTTTTT.

The chain uses TRBV21-1 and TRBJ2-5; TRBD1 is the table's D call and was not checked against the DNA. TRBV21-1 represents a pseudogene. The CDR3 has 14 amino acids. The CDR3 coding sequence is TGTGCCAGCGGTGAACAGGGGGCGCGGGAGACCCAGTACTTC. Translation gives CASGEQGARETQYF.

The J gene is TRBJ2-7, the V gene TRBV5-5; 8 bases are shared with TRBD1. Germline assignment: CDR1 SGHKS and CDR2 YYEKEE (reference sequence). This CDR3 spans 14 amino acids. V shed 5 bases and J 3 bases; nucleotides not matched to a gene: 7. CDR3 DNA sequence: TGTGCCAGCAGAAACACCGGGACAGGCTACGAGCAGTACTTC. Its protein is CASRNTGTGYEQYF.

The chain couples TRBV27 to TRBJ1-5; 7 bases are shared with TRBD1. Trimming cost V 2 bases and J 7 bases; bases outside gene matches: 5. The CDR3 is 14 amino acids. Germline V gene data show CDR1 as MNHEY and CDR2 as SMNVEV (reference sequence). The CDR3 DNA sequence: TGTGCCAGCAGTTTAGGACAGGCAGGACAGCCCCAGCATTTT. It yields the protein CASSLGQAGQPQHF.

The chain combines TRBV5-1 with TRBJ2-3; TRBD1 is a possible D gene (5 bases). The V end was cut by 7 bases, the J end by 2 bases, with 11 bases between. Germline V CDR1 and CDR2: SGHRS, YFSETQ. This CDR3 region has 13 residues. The CDR3 DNA is TGCGCCAGCGCGCAGGGCCACACAGATACGCAGTATTTT. Encoded protein: CASAQGHTDTQYF.